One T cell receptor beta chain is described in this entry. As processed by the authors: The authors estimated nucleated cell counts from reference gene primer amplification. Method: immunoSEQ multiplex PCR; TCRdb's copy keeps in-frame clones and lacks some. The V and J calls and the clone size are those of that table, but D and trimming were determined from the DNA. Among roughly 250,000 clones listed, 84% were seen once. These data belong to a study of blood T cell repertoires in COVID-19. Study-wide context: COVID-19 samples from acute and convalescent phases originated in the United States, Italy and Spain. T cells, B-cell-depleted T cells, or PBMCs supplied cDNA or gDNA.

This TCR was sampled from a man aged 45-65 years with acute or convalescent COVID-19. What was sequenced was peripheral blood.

CDR3 sequence: CASRSSGDREKLFF. The DNA for the CDR3 is TGTGCCAGCAGATCATCAGGGGACAGAGAAAAACTGTTTTTT. V and J are TRBV7-9 and TRBJ1-4; 7 bases fit TRBD1. With V trimmed by 6 bases and J by 8 bases, 9 bases remained unmatched. The V gene's germline CDR1 is SEHNR and CDR2 FQNEAQ (reference sequence). The CDR3 runs to 14 residues.